This T cell receptor (beta chain) emerged from a study of blood T cell repertoires in COVID-19. Profiled with immunoSEQ multiplex PCR; TCRdb holds only in-frame clones, not every one. In the table there are approximately 280,000 clones, more than 75% of which are singletons. This CDR3 has 14 amino acids. The chain links TRBV21-1 to TRBJ1-2; the table's D call of TRBD1 was not tested on the DNA. TRBV21-1 is annotated as a pseudogene. This TCR was sampled from a woman aged 25 to 39 who had recovered from COVID-19. The sample was peripheral blood. CDR3 coding DNA: TGTGCCAGCAGCAGGAGGACAGGGGGGTATGGCTACACCTTC. Amino acid sequence: CASSRRTGGYGYTF.